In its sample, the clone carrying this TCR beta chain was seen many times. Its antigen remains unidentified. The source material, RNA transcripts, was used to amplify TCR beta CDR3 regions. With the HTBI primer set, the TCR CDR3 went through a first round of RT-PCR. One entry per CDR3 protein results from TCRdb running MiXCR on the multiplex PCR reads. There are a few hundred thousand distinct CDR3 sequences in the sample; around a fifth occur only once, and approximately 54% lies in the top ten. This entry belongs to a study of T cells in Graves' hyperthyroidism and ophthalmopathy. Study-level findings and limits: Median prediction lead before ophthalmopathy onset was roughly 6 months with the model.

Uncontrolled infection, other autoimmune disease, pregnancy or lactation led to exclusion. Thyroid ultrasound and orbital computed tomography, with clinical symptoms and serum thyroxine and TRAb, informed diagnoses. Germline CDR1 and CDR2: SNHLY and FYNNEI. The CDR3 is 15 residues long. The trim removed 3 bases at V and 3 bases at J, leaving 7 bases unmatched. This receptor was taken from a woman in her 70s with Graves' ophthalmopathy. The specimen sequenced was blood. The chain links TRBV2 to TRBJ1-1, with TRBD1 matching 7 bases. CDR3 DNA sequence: TGTGCCAGCAGTGACAGGGGGGTACGTGACACTGAAGCTTTCTTT. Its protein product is CASSDRGVRDTEAFF.